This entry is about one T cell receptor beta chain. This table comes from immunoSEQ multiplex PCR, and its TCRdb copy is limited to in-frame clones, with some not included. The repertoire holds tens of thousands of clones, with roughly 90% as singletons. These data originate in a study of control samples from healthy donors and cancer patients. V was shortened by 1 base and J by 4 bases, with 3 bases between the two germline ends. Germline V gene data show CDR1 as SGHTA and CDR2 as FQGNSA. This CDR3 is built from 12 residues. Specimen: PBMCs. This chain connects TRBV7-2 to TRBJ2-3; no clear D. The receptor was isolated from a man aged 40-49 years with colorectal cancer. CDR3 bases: TGTGCCAGCAGCTTAGTCTCAGATACGCAGTATTTT. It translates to CASSLVSDTQYF.